The present T cell receptor (beta chain) was sequenced within a study of blood T cell repertoires in COVID-19. Generated by immunoSEQ multiplex PCR, the TCRdb table keeps only in-frame clones and is missing some. This sample has roughly 130,000 clones, with approximately 80% found just once. Trimming stripped 0 bases from V and 6 bases from J, with 18 bases between. The germline V gene has CDR1 LGHDT and CDR2 YNNKEL (reference sequence). The CDR3 runs 17 residues. Sequencing was done on a sample of peripheral blood. The clonotype originates from a woman aged 50 to 60 with acute or convalescent COVID-19. The chain is built from TRBV3-1 (or the pseudogene TRBV3-2) and TRBJ1-5, with D possibly being TRBD1 (6 bases). The CDR3, as DNA: TGTGCCAGCAGCCAAGATCCCCCTGACAGGTTCGGTCAGCCCCAGCATTTT. It specifies CASSQDPPDRFGQPQHF.